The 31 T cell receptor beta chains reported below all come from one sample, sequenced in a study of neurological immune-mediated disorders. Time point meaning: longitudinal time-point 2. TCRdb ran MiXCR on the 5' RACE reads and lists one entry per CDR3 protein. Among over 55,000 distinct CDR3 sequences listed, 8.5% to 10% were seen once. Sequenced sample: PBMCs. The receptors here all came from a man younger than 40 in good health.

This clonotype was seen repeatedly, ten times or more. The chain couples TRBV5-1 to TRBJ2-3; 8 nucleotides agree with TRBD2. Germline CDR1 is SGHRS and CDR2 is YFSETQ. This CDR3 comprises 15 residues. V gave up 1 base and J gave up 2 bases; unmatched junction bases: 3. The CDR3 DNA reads TGCGCCAGCAGCTTGACTAGCGGCTTCACAGATACGCAGTATTTT. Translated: CASSLTSGFTDTQYF.

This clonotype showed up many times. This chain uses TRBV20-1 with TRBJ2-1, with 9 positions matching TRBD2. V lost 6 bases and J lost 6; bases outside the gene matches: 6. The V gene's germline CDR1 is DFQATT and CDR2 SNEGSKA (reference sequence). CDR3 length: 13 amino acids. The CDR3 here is CSATGLAPNEQFF. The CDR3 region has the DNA TGCAGTGCAACGGGACTAGCTCCCAATGAGCAGTTCTTC.

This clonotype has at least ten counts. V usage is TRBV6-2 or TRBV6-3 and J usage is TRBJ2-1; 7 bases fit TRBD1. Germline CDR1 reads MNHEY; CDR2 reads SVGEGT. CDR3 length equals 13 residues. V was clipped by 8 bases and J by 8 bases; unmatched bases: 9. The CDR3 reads CASLSTGTDEQFF. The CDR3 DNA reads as TGTGCCAGCTTATCGACAGGGACGGATGAGCAGTTCTTC.

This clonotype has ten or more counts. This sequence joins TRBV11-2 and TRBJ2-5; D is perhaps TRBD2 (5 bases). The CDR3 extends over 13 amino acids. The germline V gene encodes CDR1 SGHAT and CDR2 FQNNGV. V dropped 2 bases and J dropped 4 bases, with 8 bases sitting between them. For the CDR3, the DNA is TGTGCCAGCAGCTTACACGGGGTAGAGACCCAGTACTTC. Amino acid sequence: CASSLHGVETQYF.

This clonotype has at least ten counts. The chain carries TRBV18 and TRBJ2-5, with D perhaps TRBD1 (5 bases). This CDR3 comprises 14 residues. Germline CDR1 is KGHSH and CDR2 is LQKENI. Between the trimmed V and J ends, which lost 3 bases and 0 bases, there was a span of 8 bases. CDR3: CASSPPGYQETQYF. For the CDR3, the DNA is TGTGCCAGCTCACCGCCAGGGTACCAAGAGACCCAGTACTTC.

CDR3 sequence (DNA): TGCGCCAGCAGCTTGAGGCCGGGACAATCTTACGAGCAGTACTTC. It translates to CASSLRPGQSYEQYF. This rearrangement joins TRBV5-1 to TRBJ2-7; maybe TRBD1 (6 bases). V was cut by 1 base and J by 4 bases, with 15 bases left in between. CDR1 and CDR2 (germline): SGHRS, YFSETQ. The CDR3 has 15 amino acids. The entire variable domain, with the rest obtained from reference TRBV5-1 and TRBJ2-7, is as follows: KAGVTQTPRYLIKTRGQQVTLSCSPISGHRSVSWYQQTPGQGLQFLFEYFSETQRNKGNFPGRFSGRQFSNSRSEMNVSTLELGDSALYLCASSLRPGQSYEQYFGPGTRLTVT.

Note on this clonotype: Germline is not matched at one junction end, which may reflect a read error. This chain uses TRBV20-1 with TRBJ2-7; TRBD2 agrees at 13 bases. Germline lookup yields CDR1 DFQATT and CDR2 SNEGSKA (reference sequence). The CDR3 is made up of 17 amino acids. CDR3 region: CSATRTSGRSLHYEHYF. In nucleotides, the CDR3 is TGCAGTGCAACCAGGACTAGCGGGAGATCACTCCACTACGAGCACTACTTC.

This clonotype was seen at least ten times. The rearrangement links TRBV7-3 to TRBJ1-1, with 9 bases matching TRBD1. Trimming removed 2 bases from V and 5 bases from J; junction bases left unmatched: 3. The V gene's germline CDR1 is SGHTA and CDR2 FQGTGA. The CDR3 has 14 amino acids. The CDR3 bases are TGTGCCAGCAGCTTAGGGACAGGGCGTACTGAAGCTTTCTTT. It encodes CASSLGTGRTEAFF.

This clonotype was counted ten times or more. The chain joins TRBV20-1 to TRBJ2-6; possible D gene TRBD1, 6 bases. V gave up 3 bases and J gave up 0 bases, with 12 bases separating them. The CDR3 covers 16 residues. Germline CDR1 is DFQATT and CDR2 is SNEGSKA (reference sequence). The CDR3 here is CSARDSQYSGANVLTF. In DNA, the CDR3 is TGCAGTGCTAGGGACAGTCAATACTCTGGGGCCAACGTCCTGACTTTC.

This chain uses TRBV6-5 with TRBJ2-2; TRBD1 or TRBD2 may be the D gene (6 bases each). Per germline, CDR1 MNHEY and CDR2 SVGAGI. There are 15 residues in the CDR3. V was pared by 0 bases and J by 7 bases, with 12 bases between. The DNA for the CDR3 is TGTGCCAGCAGTTACTCCCAGGGGAGGCTCGGGGAGCTGTTTTTT. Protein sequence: CASSYSQGRLGELFF.

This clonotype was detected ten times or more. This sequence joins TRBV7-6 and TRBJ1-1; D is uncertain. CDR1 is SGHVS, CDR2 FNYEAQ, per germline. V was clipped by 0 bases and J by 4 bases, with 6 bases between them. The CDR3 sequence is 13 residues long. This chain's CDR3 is CASSLARFTEAFF. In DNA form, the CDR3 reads TGTGCCAGCAGCTTAGCGCGGTTCACTGAAGCTTTCTTT.

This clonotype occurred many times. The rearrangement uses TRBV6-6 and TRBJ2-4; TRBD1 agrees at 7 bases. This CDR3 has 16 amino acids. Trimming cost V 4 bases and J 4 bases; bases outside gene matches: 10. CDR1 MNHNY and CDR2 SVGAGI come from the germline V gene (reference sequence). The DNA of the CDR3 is TGTGCCAGCAGTTCTGGACAGGCCGAGGGGAAAAACATTCAGTACTTC. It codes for CASSSGQAEGKNIQYF.

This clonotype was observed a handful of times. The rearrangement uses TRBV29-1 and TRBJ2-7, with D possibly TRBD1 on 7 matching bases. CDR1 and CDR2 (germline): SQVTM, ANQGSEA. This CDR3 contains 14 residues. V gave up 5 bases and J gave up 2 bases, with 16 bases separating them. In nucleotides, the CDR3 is TGCAGCGTTCTACGGGGGACAGACCCCTACGAGCAGTACTTC. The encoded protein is CSVLRGTDPYEQYF.

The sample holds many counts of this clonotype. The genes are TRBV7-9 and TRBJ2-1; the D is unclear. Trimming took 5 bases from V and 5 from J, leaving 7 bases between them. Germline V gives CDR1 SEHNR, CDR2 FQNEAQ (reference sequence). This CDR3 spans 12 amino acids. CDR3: CASSHFNNEQFF. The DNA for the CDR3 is TGTGCCAGCAGCCATTTTAACAATGAGCAGTTCTTC.

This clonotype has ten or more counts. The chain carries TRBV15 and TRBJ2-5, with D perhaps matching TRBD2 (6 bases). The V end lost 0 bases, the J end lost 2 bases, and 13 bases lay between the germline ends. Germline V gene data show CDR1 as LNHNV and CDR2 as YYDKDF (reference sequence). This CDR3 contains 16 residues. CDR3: CATSRDPGVVQETQYF. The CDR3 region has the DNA TGTGCCACCAGCAGAGACCCGGGAGTGGTTCAAGAGACCCAGTACTTC. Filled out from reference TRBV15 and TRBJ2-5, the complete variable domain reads DAMVIQNPRYQVTQFGKPVTLSCSQTLNHNVMYWYQQKSSQAPKLLFHYYDKDFNNEADTPDNFQSRRPNTSFCFLDIRSPGLGDTAMYLCATSRDPGVVQETQYFGPGTRLLVL.

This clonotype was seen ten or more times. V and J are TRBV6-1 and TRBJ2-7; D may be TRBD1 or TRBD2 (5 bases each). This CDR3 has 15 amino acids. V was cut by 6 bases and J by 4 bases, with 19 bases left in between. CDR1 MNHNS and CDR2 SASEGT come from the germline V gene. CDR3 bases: TGTGCCAGCAGGGAGACCGGGACGCTTGGATACGAGCAGTACTTC. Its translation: CASRETGTLGYEQYF.

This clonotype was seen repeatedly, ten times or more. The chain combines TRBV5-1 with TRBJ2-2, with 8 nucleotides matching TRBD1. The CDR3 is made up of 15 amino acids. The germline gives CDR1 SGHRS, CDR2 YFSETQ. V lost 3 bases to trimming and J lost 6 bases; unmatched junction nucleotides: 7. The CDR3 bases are TGCGCCAGCAGCTCGACTGGACAGGGCTCCGGGGAGCTGTTTTTT. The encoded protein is CASSSTGQGSGELFF.

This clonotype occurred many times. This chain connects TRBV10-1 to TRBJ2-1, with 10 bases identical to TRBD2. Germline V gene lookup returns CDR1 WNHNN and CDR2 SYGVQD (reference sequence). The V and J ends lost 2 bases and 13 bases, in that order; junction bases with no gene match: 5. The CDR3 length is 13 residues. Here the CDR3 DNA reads TGCGCCAGCAGTGAGACGACTAGCGGGTCCCAGTTCTTC. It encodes CASSETTSGSQFF.

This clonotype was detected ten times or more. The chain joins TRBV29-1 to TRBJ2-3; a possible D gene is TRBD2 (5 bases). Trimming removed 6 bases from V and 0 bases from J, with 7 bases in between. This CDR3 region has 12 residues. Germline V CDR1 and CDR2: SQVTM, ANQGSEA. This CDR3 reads CSVEDSTDTQYF. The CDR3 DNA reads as TGCAGCGTGGAGGACAGCACAGATACGCAGTATTTT.

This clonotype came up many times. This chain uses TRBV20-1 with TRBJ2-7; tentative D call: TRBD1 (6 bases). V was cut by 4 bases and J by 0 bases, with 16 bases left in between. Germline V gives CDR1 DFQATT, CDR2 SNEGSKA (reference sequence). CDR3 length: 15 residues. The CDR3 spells CSAKARGPSSYEQYF. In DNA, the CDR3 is TGCAGTGCTAAGGCCAGGGGTCCGAGCTCCTACGAGCAGTACTTC.

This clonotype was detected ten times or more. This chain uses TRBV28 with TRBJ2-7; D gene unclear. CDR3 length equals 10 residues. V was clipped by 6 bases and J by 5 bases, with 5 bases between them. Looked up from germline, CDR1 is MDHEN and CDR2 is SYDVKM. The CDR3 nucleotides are TGTGCCAGCAGCGTAGACGAGCAGTACTTC. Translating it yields CASSVDEQYF.

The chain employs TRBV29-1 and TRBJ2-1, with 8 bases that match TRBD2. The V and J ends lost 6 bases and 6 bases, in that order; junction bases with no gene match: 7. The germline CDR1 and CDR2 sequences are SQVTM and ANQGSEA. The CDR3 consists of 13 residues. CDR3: CSVLAGASNEQFF. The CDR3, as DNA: TGCAGCGTCCTAGCGGGCGCTTCCAATGAGCAGTTCTTC.

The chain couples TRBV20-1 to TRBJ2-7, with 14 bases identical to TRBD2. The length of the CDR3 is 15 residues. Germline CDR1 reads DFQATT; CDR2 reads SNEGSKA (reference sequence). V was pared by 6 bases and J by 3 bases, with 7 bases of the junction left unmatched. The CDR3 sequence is CSALPGLAGVYEQYF. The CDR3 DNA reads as TGCAGTGCGCTTCCGGGACTAGCGGGAGTCTACGAGCAGTACTTC.

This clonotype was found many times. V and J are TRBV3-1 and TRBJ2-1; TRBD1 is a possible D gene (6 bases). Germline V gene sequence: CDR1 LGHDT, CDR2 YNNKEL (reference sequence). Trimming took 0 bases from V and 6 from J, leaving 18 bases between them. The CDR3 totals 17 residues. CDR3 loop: CASSQEGEGVTINEQFF. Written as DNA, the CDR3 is TGTGCCAGCAGCCAAGAGGGCGAGGGGGTAACGATCAATGAGCAGTTCTTC.

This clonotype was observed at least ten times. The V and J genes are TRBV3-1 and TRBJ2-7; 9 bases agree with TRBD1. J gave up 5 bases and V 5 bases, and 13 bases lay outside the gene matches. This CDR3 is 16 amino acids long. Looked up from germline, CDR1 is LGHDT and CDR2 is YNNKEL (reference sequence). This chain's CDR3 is CASSGPSGQGVHEQYF. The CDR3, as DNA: TGTGCCAGCAGCGGACCCTCGGGACAGGGAGTTCACGAGCAGTACTTC.

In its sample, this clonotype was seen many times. CDR3 bases: TGCAGTGCTAGTTCAGGGGCCGGAGGAAGAAACACCATATATTTT. The encoded protein is CSASSGAGGRNTIYF. The rearrangement uses TRBV20-1 and TRBJ1-3; maybe TRBD1 (6 bases). V dropped 3 bases and J dropped 5 bases, with 17 bases sitting between them. This CDR3 is built from 15 residues. Germline V gene data show CDR1 as DFQATT and CDR2 as SNEGSKA (reference sequence).

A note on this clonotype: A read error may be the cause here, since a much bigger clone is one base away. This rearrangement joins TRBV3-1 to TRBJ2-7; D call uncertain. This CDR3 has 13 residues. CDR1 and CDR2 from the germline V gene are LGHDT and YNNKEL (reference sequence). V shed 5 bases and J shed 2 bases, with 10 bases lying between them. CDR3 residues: CASSKTVTYEQYF. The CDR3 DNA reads TGTGCCAGCAGCAAAACAGTCACCTACGAGCAGTACTTC.

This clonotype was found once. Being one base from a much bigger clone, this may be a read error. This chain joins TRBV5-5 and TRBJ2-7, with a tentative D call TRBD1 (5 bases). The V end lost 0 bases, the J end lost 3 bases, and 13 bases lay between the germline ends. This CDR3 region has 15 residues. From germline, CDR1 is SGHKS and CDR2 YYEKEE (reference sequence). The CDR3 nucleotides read TGTGCCAGCAGCTTGGGTCTAGGGGAATACTACGAGCAGTACTTC. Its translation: CASSLGLGEYYEQYF.

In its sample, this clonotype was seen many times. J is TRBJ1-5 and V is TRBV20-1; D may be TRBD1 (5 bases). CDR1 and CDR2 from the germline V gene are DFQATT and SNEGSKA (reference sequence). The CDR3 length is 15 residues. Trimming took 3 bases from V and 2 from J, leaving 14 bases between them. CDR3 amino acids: CSASSGTRGNQPQHF. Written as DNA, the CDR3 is TGCAGTGCTAGCTCGGGGACCCGGGGCAATCAGCCCCAGCATTTT.

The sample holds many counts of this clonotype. This CDR3 reads CASSQVRQGNQPQHF. The CDR3 coding sequence is TGCGCCAGCAGCCAAGTGCGACAGGGGAATCAGCCCCAGCATTTT. The V gene is TRBV4-1, the J gene TRBJ1-5; 8 bases fit TRBD1. The V and J ends lost 1 base and 4 bases, in that order; junction bases with no gene match: 3. This CDR3 is built from 15 residues. CDR1 is MGHRA, CDR2 YSYEKL, per germline.

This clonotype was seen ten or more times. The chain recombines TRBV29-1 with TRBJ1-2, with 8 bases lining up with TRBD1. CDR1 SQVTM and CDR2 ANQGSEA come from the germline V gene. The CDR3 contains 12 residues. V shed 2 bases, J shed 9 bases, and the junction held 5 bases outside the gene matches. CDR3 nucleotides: TGCAGCGTTGAATCAGGACAGGGAAGCTACACCTTC. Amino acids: CSVESGQGSYTF.